This T cell receptor beta chain was observed in a study of blood T cell repertoires in COVID-19. Study in general: COVID-19 samples, acute and convalescent, were from the United States, Italy and Spain.

The CDR3 totals 14 residues. Between the trimmed V and J ends, which lost 1 base and 3 bases, there was a span of 9 bases. Per the germline V gene, CDR1 is LGHDT and CDR2 is YNNKEL (reference sequence). Authors' processing steps: Cell counts per sample came from amplifying reference gene primers. Profiled with immunoSEQ multiplex PCR; TCRdb holds only in-frame clones, not every one. V, J and clone size reflect that table, while D and trimming were determined from the DNA. This repertoire shows roughly 290,000 clones, roughly 88% found once; its top ten account for 0.85% to 1%. The Seattle patients joined while their infection was active and were tracked longitudinally afterward.

Sequencing input: peripheral blood. This clonotype originated in a human donor with COVID-19, enrolled during active disease. The donor label of this sample is uncertain. The V gene is TRBV3-1 (or the pseudogene TRBV3-2), the J gene TRBJ2-5, with D perhaps TRBD2 (6 bases). The CDR3 nucleotides read TGTGCCAGCAGCCAAGCCGCGGGAAAAGAGACCCAGTACTTC. It codes for CASSQAAGKETQYF.